This TCR beta chain comes out of a study of shared clonotypes between healthy human individuals. Study-wide results and caveats: It was the non-shared clonotypes that had lower generation probabilities than clonotypes shared by all four donors.

Points on this clone: Its antigen is still unknown.

CD45RO negativity and positive selection for CCR7 defined naive CD8 cells, a population that excluded terminally differentiated effector memory CD45RA+ cells. Replicate PCRs from sorted subsets contained approximately 190 ng DNA, which is around 30,000 T cell genomes. Original methodology: Because ImmunoSEQ provided only junction sequences with no quality scores, the filtering differed. The method was immunoSEQ multiplex PCR; TCRdb's version includes in-frame clones alone and lacks a portion of them. Clonal size and the V and J genes are those of that table, whereas D and trimming came from the DNA. This table has about 2 million clones, approximately 94% appearing once. The CDR3 is 13 residues long. Germline V gene lookup returns CDR1 PRHDT and CDR2 FYEKMQ (reference sequence). V was cut by 2 bases and J by 3 bases, with 8 bases left in between.

The material sequenced was naive CD8+ T cells sorted from blood. V gene TRBV13 combines with J gene TRBJ2-7, with D tentatively TRBD2 (5 bases). The TCR was taken from a man aged 18 to 35 in good health. The CDR3: CASSLSDFYEQYF. CDR3 in DNA: TGTGCCAGCAGCTTATCGGACTTCTACGAGCAGTACTTC.